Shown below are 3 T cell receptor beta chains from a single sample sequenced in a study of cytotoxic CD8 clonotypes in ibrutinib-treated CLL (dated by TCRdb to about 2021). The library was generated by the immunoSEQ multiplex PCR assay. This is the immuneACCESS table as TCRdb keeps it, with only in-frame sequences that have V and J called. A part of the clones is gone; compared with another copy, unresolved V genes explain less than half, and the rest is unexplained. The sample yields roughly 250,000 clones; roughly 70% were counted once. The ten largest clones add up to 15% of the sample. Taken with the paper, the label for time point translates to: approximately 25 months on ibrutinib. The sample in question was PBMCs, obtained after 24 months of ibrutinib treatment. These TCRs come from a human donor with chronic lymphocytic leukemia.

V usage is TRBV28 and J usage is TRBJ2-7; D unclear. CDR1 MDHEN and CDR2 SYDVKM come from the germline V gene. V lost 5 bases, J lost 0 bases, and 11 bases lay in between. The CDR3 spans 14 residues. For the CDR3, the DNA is TGTGCCAGCAGTCTTGACATTACCTCCTACGAGCAGTACTTC. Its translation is CASSLDITSYEQYF.

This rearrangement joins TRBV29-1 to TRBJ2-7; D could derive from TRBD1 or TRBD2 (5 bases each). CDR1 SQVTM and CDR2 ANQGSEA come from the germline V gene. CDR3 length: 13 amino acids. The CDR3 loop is CSAGTRLSYEQYF. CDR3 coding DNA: TGCAGTGCCGGGACCCGACTCTCCTACGAGCAGTACTTC.

CDR3 residues: CASSQDMQGSTSTDTQYF. In DNA form, the CDR3 reads TGCGCCAGCAGCCAAGATATGCAGGGCTCCACTAGCACAGATACGCAGTATTTT. The rearrangement joins TRBV4-3 to TRBJ2-3; perhaps TRBD1 as D (5 bases). The V gene's germline CDR1 is LGHNA and CDR2 YSLEER. CDR3 length: 18 residues. V was clipped by 0 bases and J by 0 bases, with 16 bases between them.